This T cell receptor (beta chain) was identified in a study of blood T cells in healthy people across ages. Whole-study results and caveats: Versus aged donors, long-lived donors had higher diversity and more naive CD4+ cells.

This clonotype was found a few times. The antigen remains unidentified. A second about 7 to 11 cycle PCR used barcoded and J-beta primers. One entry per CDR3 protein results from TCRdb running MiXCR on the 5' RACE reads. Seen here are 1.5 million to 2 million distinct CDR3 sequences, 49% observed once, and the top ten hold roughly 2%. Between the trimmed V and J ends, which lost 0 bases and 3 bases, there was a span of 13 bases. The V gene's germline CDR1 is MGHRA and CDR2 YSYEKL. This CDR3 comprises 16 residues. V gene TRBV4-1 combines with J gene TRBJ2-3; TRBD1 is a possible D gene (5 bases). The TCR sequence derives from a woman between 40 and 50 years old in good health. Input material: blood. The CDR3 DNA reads TGCGCCAGCAGCCAAGATCCGGCAGGGTTAACAGATACGCAGTATTTT. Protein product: CASSQDPAGLTDTQYF.